The clone carrying this TCR beta chain appeared a few times. Its antigen is unknown. Germline V CDR1 and CDR2: LNHDA, SQIVND (reference sequence). V was clipped by 4 bases and J by 2 bases, with 8 bases between them. The CDR3 extends over 13 amino acids. Each CDR3 protein is one row after TCRdb ran MiXCR on the 5' RACE reads. The sample has over 200,000 distinct CDR3 sequences, roughly 18% seen once. These data belong to a study of CD8 T cells in ankylosing spondylitis. The study, taken as a whole, reports: Seven or eight highly homologous variants formed a TCR beta motif that appeared characteristic of ankylosing spondylitis blood.

The sample comprised blood, either unsorted or a sorted T cell fraction (not recorded which). The chain employs TRBV19 and TRBJ1-1; D may be TRBD1 (5 bases). The TCR sequence derives from a male donor with ankylosing spondylitis. The DNA of the CDR3 is TGTGCCAGTAGTAACAGGATTAACACTGAAGCTTTCTTT. Translated, it gives CASSNRINTEAFF.